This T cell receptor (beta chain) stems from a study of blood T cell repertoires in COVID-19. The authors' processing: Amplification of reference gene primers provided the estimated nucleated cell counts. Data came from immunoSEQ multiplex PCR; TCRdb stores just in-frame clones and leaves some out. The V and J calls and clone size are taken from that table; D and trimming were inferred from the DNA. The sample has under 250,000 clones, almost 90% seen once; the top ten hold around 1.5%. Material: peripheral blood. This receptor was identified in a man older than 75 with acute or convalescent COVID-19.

CDR3: CASSGDSNYGYTF. The CDR3 nucleotides read TGTGCCAGCAGCGGGGACAGTAACTATGGCTACACCTTC. The gene calls are TRBV6-5 and TRBJ1-2; 7 positions match TRBD1. J was trimmed by 1 base and V by 6 bases; bases with no gene match: 2. CDR3 length: 13 residues. Germline CDR1 is MNHEY and CDR2 is SVGAGI.